Shown below are 9 T cell receptor beta chains from a single sample sequenced in a study of yellow fever vaccine responses in identical twins. One entry per CDR3 protein results from TCRdb running MiXCR on the RT-PCR reads. The repertoire holds about 18,000 distinct CDR3 sequences, with just over 60% as singletons. Here the sequenced sample was T cells from blood (PBMCs), unsorted or a sorted subset (not recorded which), taken before or after yellow fever vaccination (not recorded which). The origin of the receptors is a young woman who received the yellow fever vaccine.

This sequence joins TRBV10-3 and TRBJ1-3; D remains unclear. The CDR3 loop spans 14 amino acids. The germline gives CDR1 ENHRY, CDR2 SYGVKD. V was cut by 7 bases and J by 0 bases, with 10 bases left in between. The CDR3 region has the DNA TGTGCCATCATGGTTGATGGCTCTGGAAACACCATATATTTT. Its protein is CAIMVDGSGNTIYF.

The chain is built from TRBV7-9 and TRBJ2-5; TRBD1 might be the D (6 bases). The germline V gene encodes CDR1 SEHNR and CDR2 FQNEAQ (reference sequence). The CDR3 runs to 16 residues. Trimming removed 1 base from V and 3 bases from J, with 15 bases in between. CDR3 nucleotide sequence: TGTGCCAGCAGCTTAGATAGGGGGTCAGCGGAAGAGACCCAGTACTTC. Protein: CASSLDRGSAEETQYF.

This clonotype has a handful of counts. This CDR3 is CASSGGRNTIYF. CDR3 in DNA: TGTGCCAGCAGTGGGGGGCGAAACACCATATATTTT. The chain combines TRBV2 with TRBJ1-3; possible D gene TRBD1, 6 bases. The CDR3 has 12 amino acids. Trimming took 4 bases from V and 5 from J, leaving 6 bases between them. Germline V lookup: CDR1 SNHLY, CDR2 FYNNEI.

The chain is built from TRBV10-1 and TRBJ2-2; D call uncertain. Trimming shortened V by 7 bases and J by 3 bases, and 12 bases separated the two germline ends. This CDR3 has 14 amino acids. CDR1 and CDR2 (germline): WNHNN, SYGVQD (reference sequence). CDR3 DNA: TGCGCCAGCAAAGAAGGGTCGGACACCGGGGAGCTGTTTTTT. Translated: CASKEGSDTGELFF.

This clonotype came up a few times. The chain couples TRBV18 to TRBJ1-1; D is possibly TRBD1 (6 bases). Between the trimmed V and J ends, which lost 5 bases and 1 base, there was a span of 17 bases. Germline V gene data show CDR1 as KGHSH and CDR2 as LQKENI. CDR3 length: 16 amino acids. The CDR3 loop reads CASSSHILDRNTEAFF. The CDR3 DNA reads TGTGCCAGCTCATCCCATATTCTGGACAGGAACACTGAAGCTTTCTTT.

V usage is TRBV4-3 and J usage is TRBJ2-1; 8 positions match TRBD2. The CDR3 is 17 amino acids. CDR1 and CDR2 (germline): LGHNA, YSLEER. V was pared by 4 bases and J by 5 bases, with 13 bases of the junction left unmatched. The CDR3 loop reads CASSPLLGTSDNNEQFF. The DNA for the CDR3 is TGCGCCAGCAGCCCCCTCTTAGGGACTAGTGATAACAATGAGCAGTTCTTC.

Only a few counts were recorded for this clonotype. For the CDR3, the DNA is TGTGCCAGCAGCTTAGTGGATTCCGGCGGCGGCAGTGAAAAACTGTTTTTT. It codes for CASSLVDSGGGSEKLFF. This chain connects TRBV11-1 to TRBJ1-4, with D hard to call. This CDR3 is built from 17 residues. Looked up from germline, CDR1 is SGHAT and CDR2 is FQDESV (reference sequence). Trimming removed 1 base from V and 7 bases from J, with 19 bases in between.

Points on this clonotype: At one end, the junction sequence differs from germline, possibly due to a read error. The rearrangement links TRBV19 to TRBJ2-2; D ambiguous. CDR3 length equals 14 residues. The V gene's germline CDR1 is LNHDA and CDR2 SQIVND (reference sequence). CDR3 DNA: TGTGCCAGTAGTATAGATCGGAACACCGCGGAGCTGTTTTTT. This encodes CASSIDRNTAELFF.

This clonotype was detected only a few times. The CDR3 nucleotides are TGTGCCACCAGTGATTACCCAGTAGCCTACGAGCAGTACTTC. Translation gives CATSDYPVAYEQYF. The genes are TRBV24-1 and TRBJ2-7; D gene ambiguous. The CDR3 runs 14 residues. V was clipped by 2 bases and J by 2 bases, with 9 bases between them. In germline, CDR1 is KGHDR, CDR2 SFDVKD.